The sequence of this T cell receptor beta chain was determined in a study of blood T cells in healthy people across ages. Regarding the study as a whole: Estimates based on one million T cells were treated as lower bounds. A roughly linear fall in TCR beta diversity per million T cells was seen with increasing age.

Alongside a J-beta primer mix, a sample-barcoded 5' primer served in a second PCR lasting about 7 to 11 cycles. One entry per CDR3 protein results from TCRdb running MiXCR on the 5' RACE reads. The sample lists roughly 500,000 distinct CDR3 sequences, around 24% occurring once. Remarks on this clonotype: Antigen unknown.

The amount of total RNA extracted per sample was at least 5.5 micrograms. From germline, CDR1 is SNHLY and CDR2 FYNNEI. This CDR3 comprises 11 residues. The germline V and J ends were trimmed by 10 bases and 2 bases, with 8 bases remaining between them. A further study also used this sample, focusing on T cells of mothers and their children. This second study notes: Every mother produced more than 8 million TCR beta CDR3 reads, whereas every child provided about 3 million.

The sample taken for sequencing was blood. This chain joins TRBV2 and TRBJ1-2, with no clear D. The source of this sequence is a boy between 10 and 17 years old in good health. CDR3 loop: CATAANYGYTF. The CDR3 DNA reads as TGTGCCACCGCGGCGAACTATGGCTACACCTTC.